In this sample, the clone carrying this TCR beta chain turned up a few times. Its specificity is unknown. The germline V and J ends were trimmed by 6 bases and 4 bases, with 10 bases remaining between them. The CDR3 length is 12 residues. In germline, CDR1 is DFQATT, CDR2 SNEGSKA (reference sequence). This entry comes from a study of identical twins. Overall study results and limits: Fewer insertions characterized abundant cord blood beta clonotypes, whereas memory repertoires showed none. Out-of-frame sharing of TCR alpha in monozygotic twins was underestimated by models.

Using its own MiXCR run on the 5' RACE reads, TCRdb lists one record per CDR3 protein. The data contain some 560,000 distinct CDR3 sequences, 9% to 10% of them singletons. These sequences were also reported in another study, on yellow fever vaccine responses in identical twins.

The specimen was PBMCs. The chain links TRBV20-1 to TRBJ1-5; D unresolved. This clonotype was sampled from a woman in her late teens or twenties in good health. CDR3 loop: CSARAPNQPQHF. CDR3 DNA sequence: TGCAGTGCCCGGGCCCCAAATCAGCCCCAGCATTTT.